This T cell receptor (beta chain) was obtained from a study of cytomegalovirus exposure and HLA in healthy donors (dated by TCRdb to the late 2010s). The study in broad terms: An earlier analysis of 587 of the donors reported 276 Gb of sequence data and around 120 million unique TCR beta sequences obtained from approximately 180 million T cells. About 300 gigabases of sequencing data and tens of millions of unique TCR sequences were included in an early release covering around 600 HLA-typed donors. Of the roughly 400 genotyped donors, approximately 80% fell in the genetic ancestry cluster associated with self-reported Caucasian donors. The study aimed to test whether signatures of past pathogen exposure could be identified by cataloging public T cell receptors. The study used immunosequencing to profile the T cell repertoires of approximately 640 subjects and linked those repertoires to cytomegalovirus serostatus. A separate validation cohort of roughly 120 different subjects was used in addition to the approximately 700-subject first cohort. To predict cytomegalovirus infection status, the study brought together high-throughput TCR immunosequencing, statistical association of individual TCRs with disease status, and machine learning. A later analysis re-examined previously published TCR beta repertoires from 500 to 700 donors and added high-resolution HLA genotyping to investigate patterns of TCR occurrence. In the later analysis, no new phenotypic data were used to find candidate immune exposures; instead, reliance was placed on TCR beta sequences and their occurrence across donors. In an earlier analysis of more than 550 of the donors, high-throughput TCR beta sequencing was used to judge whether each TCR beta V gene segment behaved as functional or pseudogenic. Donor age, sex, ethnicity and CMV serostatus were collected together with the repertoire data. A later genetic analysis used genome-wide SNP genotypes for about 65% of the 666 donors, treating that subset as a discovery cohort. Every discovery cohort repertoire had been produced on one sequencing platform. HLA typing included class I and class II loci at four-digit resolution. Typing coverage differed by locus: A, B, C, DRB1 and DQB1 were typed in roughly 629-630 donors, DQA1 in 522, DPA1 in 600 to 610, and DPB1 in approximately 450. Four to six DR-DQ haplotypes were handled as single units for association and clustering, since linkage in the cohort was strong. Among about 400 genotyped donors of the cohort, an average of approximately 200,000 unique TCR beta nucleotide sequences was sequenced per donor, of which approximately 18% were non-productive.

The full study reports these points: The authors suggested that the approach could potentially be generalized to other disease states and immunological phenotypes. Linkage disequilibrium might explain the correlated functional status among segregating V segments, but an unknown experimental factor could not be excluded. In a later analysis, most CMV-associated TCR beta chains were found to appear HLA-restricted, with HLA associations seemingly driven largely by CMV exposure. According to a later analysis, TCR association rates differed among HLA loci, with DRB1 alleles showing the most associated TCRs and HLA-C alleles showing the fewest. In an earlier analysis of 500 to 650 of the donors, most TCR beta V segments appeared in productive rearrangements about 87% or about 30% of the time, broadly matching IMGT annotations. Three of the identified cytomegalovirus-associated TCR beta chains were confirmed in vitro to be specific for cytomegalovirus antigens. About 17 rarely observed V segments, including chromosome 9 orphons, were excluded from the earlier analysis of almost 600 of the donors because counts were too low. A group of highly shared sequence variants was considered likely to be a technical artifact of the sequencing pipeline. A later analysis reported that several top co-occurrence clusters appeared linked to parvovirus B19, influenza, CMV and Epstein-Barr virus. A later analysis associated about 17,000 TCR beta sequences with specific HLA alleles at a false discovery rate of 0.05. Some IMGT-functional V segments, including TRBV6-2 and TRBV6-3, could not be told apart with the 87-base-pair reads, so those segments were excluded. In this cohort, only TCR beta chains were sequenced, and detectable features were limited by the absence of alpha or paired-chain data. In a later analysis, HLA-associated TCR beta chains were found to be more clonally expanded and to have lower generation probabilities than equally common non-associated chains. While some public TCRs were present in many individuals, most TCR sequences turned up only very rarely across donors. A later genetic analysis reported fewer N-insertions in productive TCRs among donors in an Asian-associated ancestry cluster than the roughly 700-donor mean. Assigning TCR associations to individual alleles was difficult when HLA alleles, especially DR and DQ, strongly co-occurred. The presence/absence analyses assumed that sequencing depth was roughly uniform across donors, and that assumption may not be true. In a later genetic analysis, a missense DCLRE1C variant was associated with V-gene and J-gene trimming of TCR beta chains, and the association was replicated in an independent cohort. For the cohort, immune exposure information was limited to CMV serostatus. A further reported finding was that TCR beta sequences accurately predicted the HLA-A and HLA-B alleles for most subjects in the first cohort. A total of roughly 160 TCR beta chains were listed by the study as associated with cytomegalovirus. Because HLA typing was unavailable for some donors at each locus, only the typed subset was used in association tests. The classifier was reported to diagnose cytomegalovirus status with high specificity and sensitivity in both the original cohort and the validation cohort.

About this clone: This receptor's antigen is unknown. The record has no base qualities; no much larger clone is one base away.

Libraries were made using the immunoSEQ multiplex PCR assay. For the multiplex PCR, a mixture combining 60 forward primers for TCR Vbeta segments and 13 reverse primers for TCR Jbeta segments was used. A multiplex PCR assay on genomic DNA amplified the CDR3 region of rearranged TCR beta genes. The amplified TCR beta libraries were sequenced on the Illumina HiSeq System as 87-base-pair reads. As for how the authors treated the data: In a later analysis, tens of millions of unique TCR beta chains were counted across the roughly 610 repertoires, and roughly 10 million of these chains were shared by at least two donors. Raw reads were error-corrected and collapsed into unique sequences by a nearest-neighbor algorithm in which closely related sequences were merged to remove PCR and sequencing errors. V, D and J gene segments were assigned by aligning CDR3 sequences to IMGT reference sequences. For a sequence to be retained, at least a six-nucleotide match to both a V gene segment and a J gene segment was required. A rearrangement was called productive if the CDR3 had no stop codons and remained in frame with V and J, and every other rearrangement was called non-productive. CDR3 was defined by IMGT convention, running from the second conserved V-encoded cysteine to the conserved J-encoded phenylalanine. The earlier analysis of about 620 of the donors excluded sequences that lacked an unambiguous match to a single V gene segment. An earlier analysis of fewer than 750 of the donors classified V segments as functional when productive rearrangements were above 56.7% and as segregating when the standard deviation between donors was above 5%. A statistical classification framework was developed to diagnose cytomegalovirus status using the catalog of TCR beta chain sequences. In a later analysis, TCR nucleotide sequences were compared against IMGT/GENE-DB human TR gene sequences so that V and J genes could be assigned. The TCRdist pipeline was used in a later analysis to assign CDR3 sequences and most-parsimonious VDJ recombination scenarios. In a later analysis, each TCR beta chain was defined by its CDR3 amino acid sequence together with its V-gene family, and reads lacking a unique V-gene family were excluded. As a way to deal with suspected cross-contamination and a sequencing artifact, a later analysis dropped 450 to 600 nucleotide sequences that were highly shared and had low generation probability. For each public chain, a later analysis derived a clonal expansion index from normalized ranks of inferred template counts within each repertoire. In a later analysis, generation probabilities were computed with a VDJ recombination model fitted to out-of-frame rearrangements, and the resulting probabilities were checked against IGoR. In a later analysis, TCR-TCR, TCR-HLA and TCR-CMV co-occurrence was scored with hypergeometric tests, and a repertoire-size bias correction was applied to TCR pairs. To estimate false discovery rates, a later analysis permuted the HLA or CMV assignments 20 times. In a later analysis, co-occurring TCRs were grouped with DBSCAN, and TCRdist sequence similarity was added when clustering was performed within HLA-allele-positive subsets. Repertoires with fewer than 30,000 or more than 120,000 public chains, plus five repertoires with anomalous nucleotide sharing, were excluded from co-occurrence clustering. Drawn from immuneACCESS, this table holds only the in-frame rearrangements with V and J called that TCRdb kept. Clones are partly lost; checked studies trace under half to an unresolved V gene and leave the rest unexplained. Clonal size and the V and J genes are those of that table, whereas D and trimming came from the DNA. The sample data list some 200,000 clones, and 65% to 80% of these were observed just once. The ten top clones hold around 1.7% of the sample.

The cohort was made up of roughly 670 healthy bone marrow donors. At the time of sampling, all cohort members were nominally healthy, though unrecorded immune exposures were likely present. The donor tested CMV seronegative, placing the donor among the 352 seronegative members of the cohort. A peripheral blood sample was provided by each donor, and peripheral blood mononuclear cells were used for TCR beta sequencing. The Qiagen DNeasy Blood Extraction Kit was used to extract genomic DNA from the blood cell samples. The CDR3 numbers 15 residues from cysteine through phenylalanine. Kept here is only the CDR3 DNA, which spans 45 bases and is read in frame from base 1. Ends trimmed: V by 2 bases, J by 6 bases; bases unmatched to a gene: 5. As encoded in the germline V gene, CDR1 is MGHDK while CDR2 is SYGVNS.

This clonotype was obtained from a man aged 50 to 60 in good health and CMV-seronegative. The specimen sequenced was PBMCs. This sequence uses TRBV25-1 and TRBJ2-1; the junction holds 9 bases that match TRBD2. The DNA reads TGTGCCAGCAGTGAAATAGCGGGAGTTCCCAATGAGCAGTTCTTC. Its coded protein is CASSEIAGVPNEQFF.